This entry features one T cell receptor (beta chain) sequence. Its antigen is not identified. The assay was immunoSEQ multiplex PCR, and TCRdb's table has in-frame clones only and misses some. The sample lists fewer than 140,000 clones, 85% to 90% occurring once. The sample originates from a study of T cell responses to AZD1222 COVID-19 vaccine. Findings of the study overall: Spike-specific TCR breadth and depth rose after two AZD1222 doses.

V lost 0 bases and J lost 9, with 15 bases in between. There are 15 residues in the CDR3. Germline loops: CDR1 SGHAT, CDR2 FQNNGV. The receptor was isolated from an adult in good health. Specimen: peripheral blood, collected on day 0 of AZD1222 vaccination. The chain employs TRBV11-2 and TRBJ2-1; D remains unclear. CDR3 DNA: TGTGCCAGCAGCTTAGATCCGGCCTCACGAGGTGAGCAGTTCTTC. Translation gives CASSLDPASRGEQFF.